The text below deals with one T cell receptor beta chain. CDR1 SQVTM and CDR2 ANQGSEA come from the germline V gene. The CDR3 covers 16 residues. Trimming took off 6 bases at V and 5 bases at J, with 23 bases between the two ends. This sample is part of a study of blood T cell repertoires in COVID-19. Study details: PBMCs, B-cell-depleted T cells, or T cells were the source of the cDNA or gDNA that made up the material.

Original processing methods: Estimates of nucleated cell counts were drawn from the amplification of reference gene primers. Libraries were prepared by immunoSEQ multiplex PCR; TCRdb keeps only in-frame clonotypes and omits some of them. The V and J calls and clone size were taken over from that table, and D and trimming were inferred from the DNA. Altogether around 300,000 clones are present, roughly 90% being singletons, with the ten largest covering 3%. For recovered donors of Cohort 3, there were two negative PCRs, clearance, or symptom resolution. The rearrangement links TRBV29-1 to TRBJ2-1; D is uncertain. The TCR sequence derives from a woman between 45 and 60 years old who had recovered from COVID-19. Sequencing was carried out using PBMCs or T cells enriched from blood (not recorded which). The CDR3 region has the DNA TGCAGCGTCCCCCGAACCATAGCAGACGAGAACAATGAGCAGTTCTTC. Encoded protein: CSVPRTIADENNEQFF.